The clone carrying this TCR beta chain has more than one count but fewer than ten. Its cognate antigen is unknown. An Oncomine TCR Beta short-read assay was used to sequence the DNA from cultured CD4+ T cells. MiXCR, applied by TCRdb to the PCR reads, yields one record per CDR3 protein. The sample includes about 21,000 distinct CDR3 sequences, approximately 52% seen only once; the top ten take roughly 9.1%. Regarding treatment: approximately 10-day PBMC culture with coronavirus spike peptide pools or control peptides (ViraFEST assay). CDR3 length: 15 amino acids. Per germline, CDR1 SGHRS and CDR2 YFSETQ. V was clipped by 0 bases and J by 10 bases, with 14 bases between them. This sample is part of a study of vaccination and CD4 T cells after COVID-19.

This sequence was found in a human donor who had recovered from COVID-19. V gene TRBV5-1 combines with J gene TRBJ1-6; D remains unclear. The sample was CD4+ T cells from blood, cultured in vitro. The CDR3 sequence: CASSLAGSGRSPLHF. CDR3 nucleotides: TGCGCCAGCAGCTTGGCGGGCAGTGGACGATCACCCCTCCACTTT.